The 30 T cell receptor beta chains listed next were all sequenced from one sample in a study of CD8 T cells in Susac syndrome. RNA totalling 0.5 to 1 ug underwent reverse transcription with random hexamers. TCRdb reanalysed the immunoSEQ multiplex PCR reads using MiXCR and keeps one entry per CDR3 protein. This table holds around 140,000 distinct CDR3 sequences, about 95% found once. Sequenced input: CD4+ T cells from PBMCs. The receptors come from a human donor with Susac syndrome.

This clonotype was detected a few times. The chain combines TRBV28 with TRBJ1-2; the D gene is possibly TRBD1 (6 bases). There are 13 residues in the CDR3. Trimming left V 2 bases short and J 2 bases short, with 6 bases between. The germline gives CDR1 MDHEN, CDR2 SYDVKM. In DNA form, the CDR3 reads TGTGCCAGCAGTTTAGGACAGAACTATGGCTACACCTTC. Translated: CASSLGQNYGYTF.

The chain joins TRBV20-1 to TRBJ2-7; D is unclear. Trimming left V 3 bases short and J 1 base short, with 7 bases between. This CDR3 has 12 amino acids. Germline V CDR1 and CDR2: DFQATT, SNEGSKA (reference sequence). CDR3: CSASSQSYEQYF. DNA for the CDR3: TGCAGTGCTAGCTCTCAATCCTACGAGCAGTACTTC.

The sample holds one count of this clonotype. The CDR3 region has the DNA TGTGCCAGCAGCACCCTAGCGGGGGGTACCAACAATGAGCAGTTCTTC. This sequence encodes CASSTLAGGTNNEQFF. The chain combines TRBV9 with TRBJ2-1; 11 nucleotides line up with TRBD2. This CDR3 is built from 16 residues. J lost 5 bases, V lost 4 bases, and 8 bases had no gene match. The germline V gene has CDR1 SGDLS and CDR2 YYNGEE.

This clonotype was picked up one time. The chain recombines TRBV20-1 with TRBJ1-5; no clear D. V shed 3 bases and J shed 2 bases, with 14 bases lying between them. The CDR3 totals 15 residues. Germline V CDR1 and CDR2: DFQATT, SNEGSKA (reference sequence). CDR3 sequence reads: CSASSPGEGNQPQHF. CDR3 in DNA: TGCAGTGCTAGCTCCCCCGGGGAGGGCAATCAGCCCCAGCATTTT.

This clonotype was detected only once. The chain links TRBV20-1 to TRBJ2-7; 14 bases line up with TRBD2. The CDR3 has 13 residues. Germline CDR1 reads DFQATT; CDR2 reads SNEGSKA (reference sequence). Trimming at V came to 3 bases and at J to 7 bases, leaving 2 bases not matched to a gene. This CDR3 reads CSARGLAGVEQYF. DNA of the CDR3: TGCAGTGCTAGGGGACTAGCGGGAGTGGAGCAGTACTTC.

J is TRBJ1-1 and V is TRBV29-1, with 8 bases fitting TRBD1. Germline CDR1 is SQVTM and CDR2 is ANQGSEA. V shed 6 bases, J shed 1 base, and the junction held 13 bases outside the gene matches. The CDR3 contains 16 residues. CDR3 loop: CSVAVQRDRPNTEAFF. As DNA, the CDR3 is TGCAGCGTCGCAGTACAGAGGGACAGGCCGAACACTGAAGCTTTCTTT.

The rearrangement joins TRBV5-1 to TRBJ2-5, with D perhaps TRBD1 (6 bases). The CDR3 runs 15 residues. Per germline, CDR1 SGHRS and CDR2 YFSETQ. The germline V and J ends were trimmed by 4 bases and 0 bases, with 13 bases remaining between them. CDR3: CASSQNSGDQETQYF. The CDR3 DNA reads as TGCGCCAGCAGCCAAAATTCAGGGGACCAAGAGACCCAGTACTTC.

The chain employs TRBV12-3 or TRBV12-4 and TRBJ2-5; 7 nucleotides agree with TRBD1. CDR3 length equals 15 residues. The V gene end was trimmed by 5 bases and the J gene end by 4 bases; junction bases not matched to a gene: 10. This CDR3 is CASSRGQGVGETQYF. Here the CDR3 DNA reads TGTGCCAGCAGTCGGGGTCAGGGGGTCGGAGAGACCCAGTACTTC.

The V call is TRBV20-1, the J call TRBJ1-1; D remains ambiguous. Germline values: CDR1 DFQATT, CDR2 SNEGSKA (reference sequence). The ends were cut back, 5 bases at V and 3 bases at J, with 7 bases in the middle. This CDR3 has 11 residues. The CDR3 loop is CSAGPDTEAFF. The CDR3 nucleotides read TGCAGTGCTGGACCCGACACTGAAGCTTTCTTT.

The chain couples TRBV15 to TRBJ2-7; the match to TRBD1 covers 10 bases. This CDR3 has 16 amino acids. Germline V gene sequence: CDR1 LNHNV, CDR2 YYDKDF (reference sequence). V trimming: 3 bases; J trimming: 4 bases; junction bases outside the gene matches: 9. This CDR3 is CATSRGVQDRGYEQYF. CDR3 bases: TGTGCCACCAGCAGGGGTGTCCAGGACAGGGGGTACGAGCAGTACTTC.

V usage is TRBV12-3 or TRBV12-4 and J usage is TRBJ2-2; D gene ambiguous. Trimming stripped 5 bases from V and 0 bases from J, with 10 bases between. There are 15 residues in the CDR3. The CDR3 coding sequence is TGTGCCAGCAGTCCATTAGTCCCGAACACCGGGGAGCTGTTTTTT. Amino acids: CASSPLVPNTGELFF.

This clonotype was counted a single time. The chain employs TRBV29-1 and TRBJ1-5; a possible D gene is TRBD1 (5 bases). Germline loops: CDR1 SQVTM, CDR2 ANQGSEA. CDR3 length: 13 residues. The V end was cut by 4 bases, the J end by 1 base, with 8 bases between. The CDR3 region has the DNA TGCAGCGTTGTGGGGGGGAGCAATCAGCCCCAGCATTTT. This encodes CSVVGGSNQPQHF.

The chain links TRBV9 to TRBJ2-5; the D gene is possibly TRBD2 (6 bases). The CDR3 length is 15 residues. Trimming cost V 2 bases and J 5 bases, with 16 bases left between them. Germline loops: CDR1 SGDLS, CDR2 YYNGEE. CDR3 coding DNA: TGTGCCAGCAGCGTCGGTAGCTCCGGAGGGGAGACCCAGTACTTC. Protein product: CASSVGSSGGETQYF.

J is TRBJ2-3 and V is TRBV7-2, with D unclear. This CDR3 has 14 amino acids. CDR1 is SGHTA and CDR2 is FQGNSA in the germline V gene. The V end was cut by 5 bases, the J end by 2 bases, with 11 bases between. CDR3 region: CASSLARHTDTQYF. For the CDR3, the DNA is TGTGCCAGCAGCCTCGCCCGACACACAGATACGCAGTATTTT. Combining the CDR3 with reference TRBV7-2 and TRBJ2-3 gives the whole variable domain GAGVSQSPSNKVTEKGKDVELRCDPISGHTALYWYRQSLGQGLEFLIYFQGNSAPDKSGLPSDRFSAERTGGSVSTLTIQRTQQEDSAVYLCASSLARHTDTQYFGPGTRLTVL.

CDR3 nucleotides: TGTGCCATGGACAGGGGCCTTAATAAGCAGTATTTT. This codes for CAMDRGLNKQYF. The genes are TRBV30 and TRBJ2-3, with 9 bases fitting TRBD1. V lost 8 bases, J lost 11 bases, and 11 bases stayed unmatched. The germline gives CDR1 GTSNPN, CDR2 SVGIG (reference sequence). The CDR3 has 12 amino acids.

V and J are TRBV18 and TRBJ2-7; the D is unclear. Germline lookup yields CDR1 KGHSH and CDR2 LQKENI. Trimming cost V 4 bases and J 1 base, with 5 bases left between them. This CDR3 is built from 12 residues. CDR3: CASSQASYEQYF. CDR3 in DNA: TGTGCCAGCTCACAGGCTTCCTACGAGCAGTACTTC.

This clonotype was counted only a few times. V gene TRBV5-4 combines with J gene TRBJ1-5; D perhaps matches TRBD1 (5 bases). The CDR3 has 13 amino acids. V gave up 2 bases and J gave up 7 bases, with 10 bases separating them. From germline, CDR1 is SGHNT and CDR2 YYREEE (reference sequence). The CDR3 spells CASSFRGRQPQHF. The CDR3 bases are TGTGCCAGCAGCTTTCGGGGGAGGCAGCCCCAGCATTTT.

This clonotype has a handful of counts. The chain has TRBV3-1 and TRBJ2-5; TRBD2 matches at 13 bases. The ends lost 4 bases at V and 4 bases at J; junction bases unmatched: 6. The CDR3 length is 16 residues. Per the germline V gene, CDR1 is LGHDT and CDR2 is YNNKEL (reference sequence). The CDR3 DNA follows: TGTGCCAGCAGCCTTCGGACTAGCGGGAGAGGAGAGACCCAGTACTTC. Encoded protein: CASSLRTSGRGETQYF.

The chain joins TRBV5-4 to TRBJ1-2, with a tentative D call TRBD1 (6 bases). CDR1 and CDR2 (germline): SGHNT, YYREEE (reference sequence). V dropped 3 bases and J dropped 6 bases, with 18 bases sitting between them. The CDR3 is made up of 15 amino acids. CDR3 protein: CASSSLKTGGDGYTF. CDR3 in DNA: TGTGCCAGCAGCTCTCTAAAGACAGGAGGGGATGGCTACACCTTC.

V gene TRBV10-3 combines with J gene TRBJ1-6, with a tentative D call TRBD1 (5 bases). V was shortened by 3 bases and J by 0 bases, with 12 bases between the two germline ends. Germline CDR1 and CDR2: ENHRY and SYGVKD. The CDR3 contains 17 residues. CDR3 sequence: CAISEQARSSYNSPLHF. The CDR3 nucleotides are TGTGCCATCAGTGAACAGGCTCGAAGCTCCTATAATTCACCCCTCCACTTT.

This rearrangement joins TRBV9 to TRBJ1-1, with D hard to call. Trimming took 4 bases from V and 1 from J, leaving 11 bases between them. CDR3 length equals 14 residues. From germline, CDR1 is SGDLS and CDR2 YYNGEE. The CDR3 spells CASSRVTRNTEAFF. For the CDR3, the DNA is TGTGCCAGCAGCCGCGTCACACGGAACACTGAAGCTTTCTTT.

CDR3 DNA: TGTGCCAGCTCACCCCTCACAGGGAGCGGATCGCTCAATGAGCAGTTCTTC. Its translation: CASSPLTGSGSLNEQFF. The chain carries TRBV18 and TRBJ2-1, with D possibly TRBD1 on 6 matching bases. The germline V gene encodes CDR1 KGHSH and CDR2 LQKENI. The CDR3 extends over 17 amino acids. Trimming removed 3 bases at V and 6 bases at J, with 21 bases between. The full variable domain, rest sourced from reference TRBV18 and TRBJ2-1, is NAGVMQNPRHLVRRRGQEARLRCSPMKGHSHVYWYRQLPEEGLKFMVYLQKENIIDESGMPKERFSAEFPKEGPSILRIQQVVRGDSAAYFCASSPLTGSGSLNEQFFGPGTRLTVL.

V is TRBV7-2 and J is TRBJ2-7; 7 nucleotides match TRBD1. This CDR3 is 17 amino acids long. V shed 0 bases, J shed 6 bases, and the junction held 14 bases outside the gene matches. The V gene's germline CDR1 is SGHTA and CDR2 FQGNSA. The CDR3 DNA reads TGTGCCAGCAGCTTAGCGGGGGTTGGGCTCCCAGGGGGCGAGCAGTACTTC. Translated, it gives CASSLAGVGLPGGEQYF.

The chain combines TRBV20-1 with TRBJ2-7, with D perhaps TRBD1 (5 bases). The germline V and J ends were trimmed by 6 bases and 0 bases, with 15 bases remaining between them. Looked up from germline, CDR1 is DFQATT and CDR2 is SNEGSKA (reference sequence). The CDR3 runs to 14 residues. The CDR3 here is CSAIYRTRSYEQYF. CDR3 bases: TGCAGTGCGATTTACAGGACACGCTCCTACGAGCAGTACTTC.

The chain is built from TRBV4-1 and TRBJ2-1; TRBD2 aligns across 12 bases. The CDR3 consists of 20 residues. The germline CDR1 and CDR2 sequences are MGHRA and YSYEKL. V was clipped by 2 bases and J by 1 base; unmatched bases: 12. CDR3 in amino acids: CASSQRGLAGGPSSYNEQFF. The CDR3 nucleotides read TGCGCCAGCAGCCAAAGGGGGCTAGCGGGGGGGCCCTCTTCCTACAATGAGCAGTTCTTC.

V and J are TRBV6-5 and TRBJ1-1; 11 nucleotides align to TRBD1. Trimming at V came to 2 bases and at J to 4 bases, leaving 0 bases not matched to a gene. The germline V gene has CDR1 MNHEY and CDR2 SVGAGI. The CDR3 contains 14 residues. The CDR3 protein is CASSYGTGGTEAFF. DNA of the CDR3: TGTGCCAGCAGTTACGGGACAGGGGGCACTGAAGCTTTCTTT.

The chain combines TRBV5-6 with TRBJ2-7, with a weak D call TRBD1 (6 bases). Germline CDR1 is SGHDT and CDR2 is YYEEEE. The length of the CDR3 is 16 residues. The ends were cut back, 0 bases at V and 0 bases at J, with 13 bases in the middle. The DNA for the CDR3 is TGTGCCAGCAGCTTGGAACTCGGGACACCCTCCTACGAGCAGTACTTC. This sequence encodes CASSLELGTPSYEQYF. Using reference TRBV5-6 and TRBJ2-7 for the parts outside the CDR3, the full variable domain is DAGVTQSPTHLIKTRGQQVTLRCSPKSGHDTVSWYQQALGQGPQFIFQYYEEEERQRGNFPDRFSGHQFPNYSSELNVNALLLGDSALYLCASSLELGTPSYEQYFGPGTRLTVT.

The chain joins TRBV30 to TRBJ2-3; D might be TRBD2 (6 bases). CDR1 is GTSNPN, CDR2 SVGIG, per germline (reference sequence). V lost 2 bases and J lost 3, with 9 bases in between. CDR3 length equals 13 residues. CDR3 coding DNA: TGTGCCTGGAGTCCCGCGGGGACAGATACGCAGTATTTT. Translating it yields CAWSPAGTDTQYF.

This chain links TRBV3-1 with TRBJ2-7, with a weak D call TRBD2 (6 bases). V lost 4 bases to trimming and J lost 6 bases, with 19 bases between them. Looked up from germline, CDR1 is LGHDT and CDR2 is YNNKEL (reference sequence). The CDR3 consists of 15 residues. CDR3 sequence (DNA): TGTGCCAGCAGCCCGCATACGGGACTTGGTCTCGAGCAGTACTTC. This codes for CASSPHTGLGLEQYF.

The chain has TRBV12-3 or TRBV12-4 and TRBJ1-2; 8 nucleotides line up with TRBD1. V lost 3 bases to trimming and J lost 8 bases; unmatched junction nucleotides: 5. The CDR3 totals 13 residues. The CDR3 region has the DNA TGTGCCAGCAGTTTGGACAGGGTCCCCGGCTACACCTTC. It yields the protein CASSLDRVPGYTF.